This TCR beta chain came from a study of T-cell reconstitution after alpha-beta-depleted transplantation in children. Regarding the study as a whole: Several patients had high TCRbeta diversity at day 60; it came from surviving recipient T cells and thymic progenitors. The authors attributed T-cell counts and diversity one year after transplant mostly to newly produced T cells. Several hundred rapidly expanded clones from non-depleted graft cells reportedly supplied alpha-beta T cells about two months post-transplant.

As it was prepared, the TCRbeta library received unique molecular identifiers. TCRdb recomputed calls from the PCR reads with MiXCR, one row per CDR3 protein. Of 700,000 to 950,000 distinct CDR3 sequences in the sample, 15% to 20% were seen once. A few counts support this clonotype. Its antigen is still unknown. This TCR was recovered from a male patient younger than 18 who had a stem cell transplant for acute lymphoblastic leukemia, so the T cells may come from the graft donor. Material: PBMCs, mostly from graft donor cells, obtained 360 days after TCRalphabeta/CD19-depleted stem cell transplant.

Here the CDR3 DNA reads TGTGCCAGCAGTCTCGGGACTAGCCCATCCTACGAGCAGTACTTC. Its protein is CASSLGTSPSYEQYF. The rearrangement joins TRBV28 to TRBJ2-7; 9 bases line up with TRBD2. This CDR3 is built from 15 residues. Unmatched junction bases numbered 6, after V lost 5 bases and J lost 1 base. Per the germline V gene, CDR1 is MDHEN and CDR2 is SYDVKM.